This T cell receptor (beta chain) derives from a study of blood T cells in healthy people across ages. Next came a second PCR, run for roughly 7 to 12 cycles, which used a sample-barcoded 5' primer along with a J-beta primer mix. MiXCR was run by TCRdb on the 5' RACE reads, yielding one entry per CDR3 protein. The top ten clones hold roughly 14% of a sample with about 650,000 distinct CDR3 sequences, about 51% of them seen once. The germline V gene has CDR1 MRHNA and CDR2 SNTAGT. The germline V and J ends were trimmed by 2 bases and 7 bases, with 12 bases remaining between them. The CDR3 contains 14 residues. This clonotype was seen more than once but under ten times.

Sequencing input: blood. The TCR sequence derives from a woman of 80 years or more in good health. The V gene is TRBV6-4, the J gene TRBJ2-1, with a tentative D call TRBD1 (5 bases). The CDR3 sequence: CASSDGPQGNEQFF. In DNA, the CDR3 is TGTGCCAGCAGTGACGGACCCCAGGGTAATGAGCAGTTCTTC.